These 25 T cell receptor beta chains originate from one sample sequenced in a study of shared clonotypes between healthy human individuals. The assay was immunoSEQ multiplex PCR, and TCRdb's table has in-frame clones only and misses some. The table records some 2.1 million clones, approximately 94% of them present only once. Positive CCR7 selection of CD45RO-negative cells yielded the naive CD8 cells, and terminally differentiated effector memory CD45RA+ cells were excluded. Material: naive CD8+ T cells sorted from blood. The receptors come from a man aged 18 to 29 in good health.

The CDR3: CASSLTVNEQYF. The CDR3 nucleotides read TGTGCCAGCAGCCTGACAGTTAACGAGCAGTACTTC. This chain joins TRBV5-6 and TRBJ2-7; TRBD1 might be the D (5 bases). The CDR3 runs 12 residues. Germline lookup yields CDR1 SGHDT and CDR2 YYEEEE. Trimming pared 4 bases from V and 5 bases from J, leaving 10 bases between.

Here the CDR3 DNA reads TGTGCCAGCACCCCGACTAGCGGGAGCACAGATACGCAGTATTTT. It yields the protein CASTPTSGSTDTQYF. The genes are TRBV5-4 and TRBJ2-3; TRBD2 matches 10 bases. The CDR3 loop spans 15 amino acids. The J segment lost 0 bases and the V segment lost 6 bases, leaving 4 bases of the junction unmatched. Germline V gives CDR1 SGHNT, CDR2 YYREEE (reference sequence).

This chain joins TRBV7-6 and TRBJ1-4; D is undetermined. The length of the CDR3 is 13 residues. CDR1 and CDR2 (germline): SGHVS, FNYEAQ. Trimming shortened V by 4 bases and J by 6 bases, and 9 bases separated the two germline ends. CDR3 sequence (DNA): TGTGCCAGCAGCTCTCAACAACATGAAAAACTGTTTTTT. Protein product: CASSSQQHEKLFF.

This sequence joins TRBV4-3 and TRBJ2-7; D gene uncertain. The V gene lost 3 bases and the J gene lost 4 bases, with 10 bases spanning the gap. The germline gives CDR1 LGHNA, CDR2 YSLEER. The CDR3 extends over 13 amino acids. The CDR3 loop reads CASSQFFGYEQYF. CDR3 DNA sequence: TGCGCCAGCAGCCAGTTTTTCGGGTACGAGCAGTACTTC.

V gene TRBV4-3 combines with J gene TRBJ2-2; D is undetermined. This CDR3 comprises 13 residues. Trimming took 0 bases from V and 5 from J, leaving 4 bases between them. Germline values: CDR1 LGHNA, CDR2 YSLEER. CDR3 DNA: TGCGCCAGCAGCCAAGATATGACCGGGGAGCTGTTTTTT. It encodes CASSQDMTGELFF.

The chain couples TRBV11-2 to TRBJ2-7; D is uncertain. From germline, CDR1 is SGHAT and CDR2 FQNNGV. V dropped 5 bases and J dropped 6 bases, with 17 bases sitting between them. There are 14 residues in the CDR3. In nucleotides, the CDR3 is TGTGCCAGCAGCGAGCAAATTAGGATGGGCGAGCAGTACTTC. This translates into CASSEQIRMGEQYF.

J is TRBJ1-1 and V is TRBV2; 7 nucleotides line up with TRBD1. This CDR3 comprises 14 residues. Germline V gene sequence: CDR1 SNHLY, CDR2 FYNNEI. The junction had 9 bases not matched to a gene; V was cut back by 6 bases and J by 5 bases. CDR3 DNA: TGTGCCAGCAGGTTTCAGGGGGAGGCAACTGAAGCTTTCTTT. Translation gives CASRFQGEATEAFF. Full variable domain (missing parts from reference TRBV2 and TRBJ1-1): EPEVTQTPSHQVTQMGQEVILRCVPISNHLYFYWYRQILGQKVEFLVSFYNNEISEKSEIFDDQFSVERPDGSNFTLKIRSTKLEDSAMYFCASRFQGEATEAFFGQGTRLTVV.

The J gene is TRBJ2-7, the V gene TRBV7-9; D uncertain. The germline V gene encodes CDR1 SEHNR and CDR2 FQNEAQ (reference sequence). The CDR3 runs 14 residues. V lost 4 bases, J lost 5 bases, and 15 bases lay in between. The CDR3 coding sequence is TGTGCCAGCAGCTCCTCGACCGGGTTTCACGAGCAGTACTTC. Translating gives CASSSSTGFHEQYF.

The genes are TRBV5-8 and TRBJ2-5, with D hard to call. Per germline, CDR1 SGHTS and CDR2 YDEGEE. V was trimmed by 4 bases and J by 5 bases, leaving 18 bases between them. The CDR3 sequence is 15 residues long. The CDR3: CASSQAWHYGETQYF. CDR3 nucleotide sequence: TGTGCCAGCAGCCAGGCGTGGCACTACGGGGAGACCCAGTACTTC. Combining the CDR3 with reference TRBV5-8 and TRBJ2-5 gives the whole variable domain EAGVTQSPTHLIKTRGQQATLRCSPISGHTSVYWYQQALGLGLQFLLWYDEGEERNRGNFPPRFSGRQFPNYSSELNVNALELEDSALYLCASSQAWHYGETQYFGPGTRLLVL.

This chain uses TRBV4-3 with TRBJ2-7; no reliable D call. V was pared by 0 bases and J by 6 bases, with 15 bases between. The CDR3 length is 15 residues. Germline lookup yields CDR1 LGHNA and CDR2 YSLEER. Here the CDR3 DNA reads TGCGCCAGCAGCCAAGATGTCACAGCTTTCCGCGAGCAGTACTTC. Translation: CASSQDVTAFREQYF.

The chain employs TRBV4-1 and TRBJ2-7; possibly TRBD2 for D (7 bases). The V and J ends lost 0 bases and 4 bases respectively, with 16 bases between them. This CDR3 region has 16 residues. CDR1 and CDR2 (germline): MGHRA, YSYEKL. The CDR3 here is CASSQDAAGAGYEQYF. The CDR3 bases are TGCGCCAGCAGCCAAGATGCTGCGGGGGCGGGTTACGAGCAGTACTTC.

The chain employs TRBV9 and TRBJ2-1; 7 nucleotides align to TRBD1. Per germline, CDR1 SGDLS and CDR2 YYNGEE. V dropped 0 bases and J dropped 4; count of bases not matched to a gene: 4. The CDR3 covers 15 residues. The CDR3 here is CASSVGDRVYNEQFF. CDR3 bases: TGTGCCAGCAGCGTAGGGGACAGAGTATACAATGAGCAGTTCTTC.

CDR3 bases: TGTGCCAGCAGAACGACGGGGGGAAATCAGCCCCAGCATTTT. Translated, it gives CASRTTGGNQPQHF. V is TRBV27 and J is TRBJ1-5; maybe TRBD1 (5 bases). The CDR3 is 14 amino acids. Germline V gene lookup returns CDR1 MNHEY and CDR2 SMNVEV (reference sequence). V lost 6 bases and J lost 4, with 13 bases in between.

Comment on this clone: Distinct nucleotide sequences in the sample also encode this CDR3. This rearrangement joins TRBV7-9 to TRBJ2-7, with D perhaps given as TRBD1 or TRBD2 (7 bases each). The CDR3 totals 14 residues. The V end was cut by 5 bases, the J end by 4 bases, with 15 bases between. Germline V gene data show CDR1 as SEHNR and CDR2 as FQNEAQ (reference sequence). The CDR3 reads CASSLGGGLYEQYF. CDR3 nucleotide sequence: TGTGCCAGCAGCCTGGGAGGGGGCTTATACGAGCAGTACTTC.

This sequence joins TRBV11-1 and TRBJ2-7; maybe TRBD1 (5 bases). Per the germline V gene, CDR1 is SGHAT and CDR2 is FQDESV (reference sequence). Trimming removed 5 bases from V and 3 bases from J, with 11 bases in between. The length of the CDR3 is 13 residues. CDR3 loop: CASSPSDSYEQYF. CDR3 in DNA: TGTGCCAGCAGCCCCAGCGACAGCTACGAGCAGTACTTC.

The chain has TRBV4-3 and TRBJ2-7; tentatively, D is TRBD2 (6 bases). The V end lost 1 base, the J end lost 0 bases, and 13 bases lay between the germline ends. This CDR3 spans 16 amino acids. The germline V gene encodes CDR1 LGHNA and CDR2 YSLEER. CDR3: CASSQVVWGGSYEQYF. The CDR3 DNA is TGCGCCAGCAGCCAAGTAGTCTGGGGAGGCTCCTACGAGCAGTACTTC.

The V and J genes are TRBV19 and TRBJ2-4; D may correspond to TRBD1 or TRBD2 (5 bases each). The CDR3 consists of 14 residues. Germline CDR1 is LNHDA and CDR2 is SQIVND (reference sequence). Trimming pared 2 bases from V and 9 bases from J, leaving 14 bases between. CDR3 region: CASSINGAPSIQYF. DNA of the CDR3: TGTGCCAGTAGTATAAACGGGGCCCCAAGCATTCAGTACTTC.

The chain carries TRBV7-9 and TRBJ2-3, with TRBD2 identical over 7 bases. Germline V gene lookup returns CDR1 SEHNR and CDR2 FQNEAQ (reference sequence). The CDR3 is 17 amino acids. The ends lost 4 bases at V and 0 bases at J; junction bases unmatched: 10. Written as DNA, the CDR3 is TGTGCCAGCAGCTCCCTCCCGGGGGGAGCTAGCACAGATACGCAGTATTTT. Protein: CASSSLPGGASTDTQYF.

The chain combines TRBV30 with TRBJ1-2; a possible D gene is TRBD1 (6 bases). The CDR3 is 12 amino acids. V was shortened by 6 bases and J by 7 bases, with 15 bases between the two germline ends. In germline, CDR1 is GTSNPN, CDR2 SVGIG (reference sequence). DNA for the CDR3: TGTGCCTGTCTGGGGGGGCGCGGTGGCTACACCTTC. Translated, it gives CACLGGRGGYTF.

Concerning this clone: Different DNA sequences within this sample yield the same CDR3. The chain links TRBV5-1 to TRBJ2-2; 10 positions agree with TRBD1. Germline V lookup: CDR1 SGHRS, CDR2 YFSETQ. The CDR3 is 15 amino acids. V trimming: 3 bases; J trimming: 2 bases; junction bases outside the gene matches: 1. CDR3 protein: CASSSTGGNTGELFF. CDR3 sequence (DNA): TGCGCCAGCAGCTCGACAGGGGGCAACACCGGGGAGCTGTTTTTT.

CDR3 amino acids: CASSQGLSRGQGTEAFF. The CDR3, as DNA: TGCGCCAGCAGCCAAGGGTTGTCGCGGGGGCAGGGCACTGAAGCTTTCTTT. This chain uses TRBV4-1 with TRBJ1-1, with a tentative D call TRBD1 (6 bases). This CDR3 contains 17 residues. Between the trimmed V and J ends, which lost 1 base and 4 bases, there was a span of 19 bases. From germline, CDR1 is MGHRA and CDR2 YSYEKL.

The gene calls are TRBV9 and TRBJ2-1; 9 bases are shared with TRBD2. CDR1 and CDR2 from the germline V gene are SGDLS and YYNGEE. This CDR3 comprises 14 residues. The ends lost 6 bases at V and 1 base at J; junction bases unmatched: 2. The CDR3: CASNSGSSYNEQFF. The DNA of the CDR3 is TGTGCCAGCAATAGCGGGAGTTCCTACAATGAGCAGTTCTTC.

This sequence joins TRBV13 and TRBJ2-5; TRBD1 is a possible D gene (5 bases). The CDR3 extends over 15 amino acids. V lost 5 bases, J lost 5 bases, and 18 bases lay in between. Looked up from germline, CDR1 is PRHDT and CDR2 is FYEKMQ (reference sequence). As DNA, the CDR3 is TGTGCCAGCAGCCTAAGGGGCGGCGCCGGGGAGACCCAGTACTTC. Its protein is CASSLRGGAGETQYF.

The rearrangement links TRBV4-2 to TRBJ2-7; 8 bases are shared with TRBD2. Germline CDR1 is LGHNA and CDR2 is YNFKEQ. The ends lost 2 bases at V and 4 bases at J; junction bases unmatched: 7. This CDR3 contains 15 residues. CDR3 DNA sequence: TGTGCCAGCAGCCAATTCGCGCGGGGGGATTACGAGCAGTACTTC. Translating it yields CASSQFARGDYEQYF.

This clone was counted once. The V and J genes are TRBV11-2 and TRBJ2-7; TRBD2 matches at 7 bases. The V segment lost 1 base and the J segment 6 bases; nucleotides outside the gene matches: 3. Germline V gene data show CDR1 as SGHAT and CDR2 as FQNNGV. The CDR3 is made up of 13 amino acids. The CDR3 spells CASSLVGGSEQYF. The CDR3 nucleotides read TGTGCCAGCAGCTTAGTCGGGGGGAGCGAGCAGTACTTC.